A single T cell receptor beta chain is shown here with its context. This specimen comes from a study of blood T cell repertoires in COVID-19. The method was immunoSEQ multiplex PCR; TCRdb's version includes in-frame clones alone and lacks a portion of them. The sample lists around 250,000 clones, about 89% occurring once. The CDR3 runs 15 residues. Germline-derived CDR1 and CDR2 are SGHTA and FQGTGA. The V end lost 0 bases, the J end lost 3 bases, and 10 bases lay between the germline ends. The chain links TRBV7-3 to TRBJ2-3, with D possibly TRBD1 on 5 matching bases. This receptor was identified in a human donor in a cohort exposed to, infected with or recovered from COVID-19 (not recorded which). The donor label of this sample is uncertain. The specimen sequenced was PBMCs or T cells enriched from blood (not recorded which). The CDR3 region has the DNA TGTGCCAGCAGCTTAACCCCCAGGGTAACAGATACGCAGTATTTT. It specifies CASSLTPRVTDTQYF.